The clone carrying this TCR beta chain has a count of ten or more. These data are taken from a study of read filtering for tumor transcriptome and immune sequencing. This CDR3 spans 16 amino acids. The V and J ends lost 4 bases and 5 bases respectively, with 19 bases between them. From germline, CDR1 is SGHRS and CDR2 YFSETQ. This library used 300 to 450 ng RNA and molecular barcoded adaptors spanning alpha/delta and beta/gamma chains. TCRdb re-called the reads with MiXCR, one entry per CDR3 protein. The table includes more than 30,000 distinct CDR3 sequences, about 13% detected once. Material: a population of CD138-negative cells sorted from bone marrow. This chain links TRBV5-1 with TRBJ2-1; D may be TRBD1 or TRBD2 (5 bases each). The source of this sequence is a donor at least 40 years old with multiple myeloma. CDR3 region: CASSPGAERTHNEQFF. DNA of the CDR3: TGCGCCAGCAGCCCCGGGGCCGAGAGGACCCACAATGAGCAGTTCTTC.